This TCR beta chain was identified in a study of shared clonotypes between healthy human individuals. Study-level results: Unshared clonotypes carried lower generation probabilities than those common to all four donors. Depth was large, yet rarefaction showed that sorted-subset sequencing was incomplete.

About this clone: Its antigen is not known.

Germline-derived CDR1 and CDR2 are MNHEY and SVGAGI. The CDR3 sequence is 14 residues long. V lost 6 bases, J lost 6 bases, and 14 bases lay in between. Genomic DNA (from each subset) was split evenly across several immunoSEQ plates. TCRdb keeps only in-frame clones here, not all; method: immunoSEQ multiplex PCR. The sample carries around 980,000 clones, about four fifths recorded once. The TCR comes from a man aged 18-30 years in good health. Some clones in this sample may be carry-over from other donors' samples. The genes are TRBV6-5 and TRBJ2-2; D gene uncertain. The sequencing sample was made of memory CD4+ T cells from PBMCs. Subset: CD45RA-negative fraction. CDR3 nucleotide sequence: TGTGCCAGCAGCCAGGCGGCCACGTCCGGGGAGCTGTTTTTT. Amino acids: CASSQAATSGELFF.